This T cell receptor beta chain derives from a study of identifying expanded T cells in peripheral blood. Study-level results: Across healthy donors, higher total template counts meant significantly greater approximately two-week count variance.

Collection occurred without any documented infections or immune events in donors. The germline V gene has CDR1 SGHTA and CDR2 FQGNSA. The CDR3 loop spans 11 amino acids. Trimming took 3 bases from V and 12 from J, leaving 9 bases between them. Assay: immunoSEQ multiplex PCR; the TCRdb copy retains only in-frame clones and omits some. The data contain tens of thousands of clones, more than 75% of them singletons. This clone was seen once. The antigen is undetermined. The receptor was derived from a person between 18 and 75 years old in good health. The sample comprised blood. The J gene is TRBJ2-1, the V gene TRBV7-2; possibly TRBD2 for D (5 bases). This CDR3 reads CASSLGEGQFF. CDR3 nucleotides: TGTGCCAGCAGCTTGGGAGAGGGGCAGTTCTTC.